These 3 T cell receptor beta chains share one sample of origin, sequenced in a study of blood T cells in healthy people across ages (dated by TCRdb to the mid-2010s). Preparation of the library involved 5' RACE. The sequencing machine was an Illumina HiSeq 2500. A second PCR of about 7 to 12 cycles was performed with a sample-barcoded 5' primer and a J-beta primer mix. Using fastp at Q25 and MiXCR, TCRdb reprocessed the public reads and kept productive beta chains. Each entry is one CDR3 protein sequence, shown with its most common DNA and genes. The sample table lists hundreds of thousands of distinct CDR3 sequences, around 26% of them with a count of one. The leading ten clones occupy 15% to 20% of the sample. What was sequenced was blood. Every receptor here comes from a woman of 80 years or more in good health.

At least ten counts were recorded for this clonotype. The CDR3 bases are TGTGCCAGCAGCTTAGCAGGGGGGTTTAATCAGCCCCAGCATTTT. Protein sequence: CASSLAGGFNQPQHF. V and J are TRBV7-9 and TRBJ1-5, with a possible D match to TRBD1 (6 bases). From germline, CDR1 is SEHNR and CDR2 FQNEAQ (reference sequence). The CDR3 consists of 15 residues. The ends were cut back, 0 bases at V and 4 bases at J, with 10 bases in the middle.

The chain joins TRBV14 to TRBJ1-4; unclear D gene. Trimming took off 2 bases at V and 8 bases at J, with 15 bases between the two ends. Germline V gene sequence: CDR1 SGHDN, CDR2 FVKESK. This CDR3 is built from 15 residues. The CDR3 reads CASSQNGLIGEKLFF. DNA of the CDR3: TGTGCCAGCAGCCAAAATGGCCTAATAGGGGAAAAACTGTTTTTT.

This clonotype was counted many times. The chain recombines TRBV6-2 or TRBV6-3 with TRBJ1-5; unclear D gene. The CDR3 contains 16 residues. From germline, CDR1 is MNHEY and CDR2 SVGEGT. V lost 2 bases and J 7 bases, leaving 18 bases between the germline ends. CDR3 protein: CASSYGSAGPGQPQHF. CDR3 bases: TGTGCCAGCAGTTACGGGTCAGCCGGACCGGGGCAGCCCCAGCATTTT.